The TCR beta chain under discussion was sequenced for a study of blood T cell repertoires in COVID-19 (dated by TCRdb to 2020 to 2022). Broadly, across the study: Collaborator samples came from the United States, Italy and Spain and covered acute and convalescent phases of COVID-19. The prospective study material was composed of cDNA or gDNA derived from T cells, B-cell-depleted T cells, or PBMCs. Subjects who had been exposed to COVID-19, were actively infected with it, or had recovered from it provided the deeply sampled blood TCRbeta repertoires that made up the dataset. A freely available public database, intended as a resource for researchers studying the immune response to SARS-CoV-2, is where the repertoires were released. The samples were drawn from the first 160 participants of the ongoing ImmuneRACE study and from 1,254 subjects provided by 6 global collaborators. Sample metadata almost always included a de-identified subject ID, COVID-19 status, age in years and sex. HLA class I and class II types, where available, came from metadata supplied by the sample provider rather than from assay-based typing.

Of note for this clone: Its antigen is still unknown. No base quality information exists; no much larger clone differs at one position.

Reading the germline V gene gives CDR1 SNHLY and CDR2 FYNNEI. Its CDR3 holds 12 amino acids, cysteine through phenylalanine. Only the CDR3 DNA is retained, 36 bases long and in frame from the first base. At the junction V is shortened by 6 bases and J by 8 bases; bases outside the gene matches: 5. The collaborating institutions used their own protocols to collect whole blood in K2EDTA tubes. Collaborator samples were shipped for TCRbeta analysis as frozen whole blood, isolated PBMCs, or DNA extracted from either sample type. Beyond this particular receptor, the publication reports: The quantity of clinical and demographic metadata differed by source and by participant and was supplied without curation.

The immunoSEQ Assay, a bias-controlled multiplex PCR, was used to amplify TCRbeta CDR3 regions from genomic DNA. The paper's processing steps were these. The number of nucleated cells in each sample was estimated by amplification of reference gene primers within the assay. To quantify the absolute abundance of each unique TCRbeta CDR3 rearrangement, sequence reads were collapsed and filtered. For each sample, productive Simpson clonality was calculated as the square root of Simpson's diversity index across productive rearrangements. TCRdb took this table from immuneACCESS and kept in-frame rearrangements with V and J called. Such tables lack part of the clones; where checked against another copy, unresolved V genes explain under half of the gap, and the rest is unexplained. That table furnishes V, J and clone size, whereas the DNA furnished D and trimming. This sample is represented by 50,000 to 65,000 clones; roughly 80% of them were singletons. The ten largest clones capture roughly 5.7% of the sample.

The rearranged chain carries TRBV2 and TRBJ1-2; 8 nucleotides in the junction match TRBD1. The clonotype comes from a woman aged 60-70 years with acute or convalescent COVID-19. Material: peripheral blood. CDR3 reads: CASRAGGVGYTF. At the DNA level, the sequence is TGTGCCAGCAGGGCAGGGGGCGTCGGCTACACCTTC.